A single sample is the source of the 18 T cell receptor beta chains below, sequenced in a study of shared clonotypes between healthy human individuals. Terminally differentiated effector memory CD45RA+ cells were excluded by CCR7 positive selection of CD45RO-negative cells. The data were produced by immunoSEQ multiplex PCR, yet TCRdb's version contains in-frame clones alone and is incomplete. This sample carries about 2 million clones, 85% to 95% of them seen once, and the ten largest clones take around 1%. Sequencing input: naive CD8+ T cells sorted from blood. These receptors were collected from a man between 18 and 29 years old in good health.

The chain uses TRBV27 and TRBJ2-7; maybe TRBD2 (6 bases). CDR1 is MNHEY and CDR2 is SMNVEV in the germline V gene (reference sequence). The CDR3 runs to 13 residues. The ends were cut back, 6 bases at V and 0 bases at J, with 9 bases in the middle. CDR3 in DNA: TGTGCCAGCAGGTGGCGGGGCTCCTACGAGCAGTACTTC. This encodes CASRWRGSYEQYF.

The chain has TRBV7-9 and TRBJ2-1, with D uncertain. CDR3 length: 12 residues. The germline V gene has CDR1 SEHNR and CDR2 FQNEAQ (reference sequence). Trimming took 5 bases from V and 6 from J, leaving 8 bases between them. In DNA form, the CDR3 reads TGTGCCAGCAGCGCGGACCTCAATGAGCAGTTCTTC. Translation gives CASSADLNEQFF.

The rearrangement joins TRBV7-8 to TRBJ2-7, with 8 bases matching TRBD1. The CDR3 loop spans 16 amino acids. The V and J ends lost 5 bases and 7 bases, in that order; junction bases with no gene match: 16. Germline V gene sequence: CDR1 SGHVS, CDR2 FQNEAQ. In nucleotides, the CDR3 is TGTGCCAGCAGCCCCGGACAGGGAGAATTTTGGTGGGAGCAGTACTTC. Translating gives CASSPGQGEFWWEQYF.

The CDR3 coding sequence is TGTGCCAGCAGCCCTACTACGGGACTAGCGTTCAATGAGCAGTTCTTC. This encodes CASSPTTGLAFNEQFF. This sequence joins TRBV7-9 and TRBJ2-1; 10 positions match TRBD2. The CDR3 is 16 residues long. Per germline, CDR1 SEHNR and CDR2 FQNEAQ (reference sequence). The V segment lost 5 bases and the J segment 6 bases; nucleotides outside the gene matches: 10.

This rearrangement joins TRBV7-8 to TRBJ2-3; 8 positions agree with TRBD2. CDR3 length equals 17 residues. Germline V gives CDR1 SGHVS, CDR2 FQNEAQ. V shed 0 bases and J 2 bases; nucleotides not matched to a gene: 7. CDR3 coding DNA: TGTGCCAGCAGCTTAGCGACGGCGGGGGGCATCACAGATACGCAGTATTTT. Translated, it gives CASSLATAGGITDTQYF.

V and J are TRBV5-4 and TRBJ2-7, with TRBD2 matching over 12 bases. Germline V CDR1 and CDR2: SGHNT, YYREEE (reference sequence). The CDR3 has 15 amino acids. Losses at the gene ends were 4 bases for V and 2 bases for J; bases not matched to a gene: 4. The CDR3 DNA follows: TGTGCCAGCAGCGCCGGACTAGCGGGAACCTACGAGCAGTACTTC. Its translation: CASSAGLAGTYEQYF. Together with reference TRBV5-4 and TRBJ2-7, the CDR3 gives the full variable domain: ETGVTQSPTHLIKTRGQQVTLRCSSQSGHNTVSWYQQALGQGPQFIFQYYREEENGRGNFPPRFSGLQFPNYSSELNVNALELDDSALYLCASSAGLAGTYEQYFGPGTRLTVT.

The table lists this clone with a count of one. Additional DNA sequences in this sample encode the identical CDR3. V is TRBV27 and J is TRBJ1-6, with D maybe TRBD1 (5 bases). This CDR3 contains 14 residues. Trimming took 2 bases from V and 4 from J, leaving 6 bases between them. Germline V gives CDR1 MNHEY, CDR2 SMNVEV (reference sequence). In nucleotides, the CDR3 is TGTGCCAGCAGTTTAGGGGGTTATAATTCACCCCTCCACTTT. Amino acid sequence: CASSLGGYNSPLHF.

The chain has TRBV6-1 and TRBJ2-5, with TRBD2 identical over 10 bases. Germline trimming cut 8 bases from V and 1 base from J; bases unmatched to any gene: 7. Germline V lookup: CDR1 MNHNS, CDR2 SASEGT. The CDR3 is 15 residues long. CDR3 sequence (DNA): TGTGCCAGCCGGACTAGCGGCACTTTCCAAGAGACCCAGTACTTC. Translating it yields CASRTSGTFQETQYF.

The genes are TRBV9 and TRBJ2-2, with D hard to call. This CDR3 is built from 14 residues. V shed 2 bases and J shed 2 bases, with 7 bases lying between them. The V gene's germline CDR1 is SGDLS and CDR2 YYNGEE. The CDR3 protein is CASSVLPNTGELFF. The CDR3 DNA follows: TGTGCCAGCAGCGTTTTACCAAACACCGGGGAGCTGTTTTTT.

The rearrangement joins TRBV5-4 to TRBJ2-1; 7 bases are shared with TRBD2. Germline lookup yields CDR1 SGHNT and CDR2 YYREEE (reference sequence). The CDR3 contains 14 residues. V dropped 7 bases and J dropped 8; count of bases not matched to a gene: 12. CDR3 bases: TGTGCCAGCCACCGGTCGGGGGAGGGTGATGAGCAGTTCTTC. This gives the protein CASHRSGEGDEQFF.

The V gene is TRBV6-6, the J gene TRBJ1-6, with D tentatively TRBD1 (5 bases). Trimming pared 6 bases from V and 9 bases from J, leaving 18 bases between. CDR3 length: 15 amino acids. CDR1 and CDR2 (germline): MNHNY, SVGAGI (reference sequence). The CDR3 spells CASRTLGLLSSPLHF. The DNA of the CDR3 is TGTGCCAGCAGAACCCTGGGACTGTTGAGTTCACCCCTCCACTTT.

As for this clone: The same CDR3 arises from other DNA sequences in this sample as well. The chain uses TRBV7-9 and TRBJ2-7, with 9 positions matching TRBD1. Germline CDR1 and CDR2: SEHNR and FQNEAQ (reference sequence). The CDR3 covers 13 residues. V dropped 5 bases and J dropped 4; count of bases not matched to a gene: 3. The CDR3, as DNA: TGTGCCAGCAGCCCGGGACAGGGTTACGAGCAGTACTTC. It is translated as CASSPGQGYEQYF.

The chain couples TRBV28 to TRBJ1-1; maybe TRBD1 (5 bases). Germline assignment: CDR1 MDHEN and CDR2 SYDVKM. This CDR3 contains 14 residues. Between the trimmed V and J ends, which lost 5 bases and 4 bases, there was a span of 14 bases. CDR3 amino acids: CASSPDSSGTEAFF. DNA for the CDR3: TGTGCCAGCAGTCCTGACAGTTCAGGCACTGAAGCTTTCTTT.

The V and J genes are TRBV5-1 and TRBJ2-1; a possible D gene is TRBD2 (6 bases). Germline assignment: CDR1 SGHRS and CDR2 YFSETQ. This CDR3 spans 15 amino acids. Trimming cost V 1 base and J 0 bases, with 8 bases left between them. The CDR3 nucleotides read TGCGCCAGCAGCTTGCGGGGGAGCTCCTACAATGAGCAGTTCTTC. Its protein is CASSLRGSSYNEQFF.

A note on this clone: Other DNA sequences of this sample code for an identical CDR3. This chain joins TRBV7-9 and TRBJ2-5, with 11 positions matching TRBD2. Germline loops: CDR1 SEHNR, CDR2 FQNEAQ (reference sequence). CDR3 length: 15 residues. The J segment lost 1 base and the V segment lost 5 bases, leaving 3 bases of the junction unmatched. The CDR3 loop is CASSPGTSGQETQYF. As DNA, the CDR3 is TGTGCCAGCAGCCCAGGGACTAGCGGCCAAGAGACCCAGTACTTC.

The chain links TRBV9 to TRBJ2-5; no definite D call. There are 15 residues in the CDR3. Between the trimmed V and J ends, which lost 2 bases and 5 bases, there was a span of 16 bases. Germline V gene sequence: CDR1 SGDLS, CDR2 YYNGEE. Here the CDR3 DNA reads TGTGCCAGCAGCGTGTCAGGTTCCGACCTTGAGACCCAGTACTTC. Translation: CASSVSGSDLETQYF.

The rearrangement uses TRBV11-2 and TRBJ2-3; 7 bases match TRBD2. The CDR3 has 18 residues. Germline CDR1 is SGHAT and CDR2 is FQNNGV. V gave up 4 bases and J gave up 0 bases; unmatched junction bases: 13. Written as DNA, the CDR3 is TGTGCCAGCAGCTCATCCCCAAAAATTAGCGGGAGCACAGATACGCAGTATTTT. Its translation is CASSSSPKISGSTDTQYF.

The chain employs TRBV7-2 and TRBJ2-1, with D tentatively TRBD2 (6 bases). CDR1 and CDR2 (germline): SGHTA, FQGNSA. This CDR3 spans 16 amino acids. Trimming took 2 bases from V and 4 from J, leaving 15 bases between them. For the CDR3, the DNA is TGTGCCAGCAGCTTAATGGCCTGGCGGGAATACAATGAGCAGTTCTTC. This translates into CASSLMAWREYNEQFF. Using reference TRBV7-2 and TRBJ2-1 for the parts outside the CDR3, the full variable domain is GAGVSQSPSNKVTEKGKDVELRCDPISGHTALYWYRQSLGQGLEFLIYFQGNSAPDKSGLPSDRFSAERTGGSVSTLTIQRTQQEDSAVYLCASSLMAWREYNEQFFGPGTRLTVL.